This TCR beta chain originates from a study of CD8+ T cells in alopecia areata (dated by TCRdb to the late 2010s). For the study in its entirety: Treated patients were enrolled in an open-label pilot trial of oral tofacitinib, 5 to 10 mg twice daily, for moderate-to-severe alopecia areata. Patients received tofacitinib for 6 to 18 months and were then followed off drug for 6 months to check for delayed response and recurrence. To study T cell clonal expansion in alopecia areata, the researchers applied high-throughput TCRbeta sequencing to both the C3H/HeJ mouse model and human patients. On the human side, TCRbeta sequencing was run on scalp tissue and on sorted CD4+ and CD8+ peripheral blood T cells from healthy controls and from alopecia areata patients with either patchy or totalis/universalis disease. Biopsies were taken from tofacitinib-treated patients at baseline and again at 4 and 24 weeks into treatment, and several of those patients also had a later scalp biopsy. Scalp clonality was compared among normal scalp (n=4), patchy alopecia areata scalp (n=8), and alopecia totalis/universalis scalp (n=8). The RNA source kit depended on sample type: the PAXgene miRNA kit for fixed scalp, the miRNeasy kit for PBMCs, and the RNeasy kit for mouse skin. TCRbeta CDR3 regions were amplified by immunoSEQ multiplex PCR with 35 Vbeta forward and 13 Jbeta reverse primers. Findings and caveats that apply to the study as a whole: Unlike mouse skin, where gammadelta T cells dominate, normal human skin contains resident alphabeta T cells that get sequenced too, which complicates analysis of the scalp TCR repertoire. Lesional scalp, especially in alopecia totalis/universalis, showed higher clonality and more expanded CD8+ clones than normal scalp, suggesting antigenic drive. Shared TCR sequences between patients were less evident than in mice, which may be partly attributable to HLA diversity in the patient population.

The time point label for this specimen denotes: baseline before oral tofacitinib. From alopecia areata patients, peripheral blood was collected along with lesional scalp punch biopsies. After PBMCs were isolated by density centrifugation and stained for CD3, CD4 and CD8, a FACSAria was used to sort CD4+ and CD8+ T cells. CDR1 MNHNY and CDR2 SVGAGI were looked up in the germline V gene (reference sequence). Measured from the cysteine to the phenylalanine, the CDR3 is 14 residues long. Only the CDR3 part of the read is kept: 42 bases, read in frame from the first base. V loses 5 bases at its end and J loses 1 base; junction bases beyond the gene matches: 2. The method behind the library was the immunoSEQ multiplex PCR assay. For TCR sequencing, RNA was extracted from every sample and reverse transcribed into cDNA to serve as template. First-strand cDNA was synthesized using SuperScript III with a 2:1 mix of oligo-dT and random hexamers. A synthetic immune receptor repertoire was used to assess amplification bias, and residual bias was removed computationally. The authors' analysis ran thus. Raw reads were preprocessed for error removal, and CDR3 was defined according to IMGT conventions as running from the conserved cysteine to phenylalanine. To get clonality, Shannon entropy was normalized by log2 of the number of productive unique TCRs and the result was subtracted from 1. Whether each scalp clone was CD4 or CD8 was inferred by checking scalp TCRbeta sequences against the CD4 and CD8 repertoires from sorted blood. Not all clones reach the TCRdb copy of this immuneACCESS table, which keeps in-frame sequences only. Checked studies attribute under half of the gap to unresolved V genes and leave the rest unexplained. The V and J calls and the clone size are those of that table, but D and trimming were determined from the DNA. The sample table holds 200,000 to 250,000 clones, of which 67% were seen once. The top ten hold approximately 1.2% of the sample.

A word on this clone: The antigen it recognizes is unknown. Within one base of it there is no much larger clone, and no base qualities were kept.

The clonotype originates from a human donor with alopecia areata. The sequence links TRBV6-6 to TRBJ2-5, with 9 central nucleotides matching TRBD2. Specimen: CD4+ T cells sorted from blood, collected at week 0. The CDR3 amino acid sequence is: CASSPGLAQETQYF. The DNA is as follows: TGTGCCAGCAGTCCGGGACTAGCCCAAGAGACCCAGTACTTC.